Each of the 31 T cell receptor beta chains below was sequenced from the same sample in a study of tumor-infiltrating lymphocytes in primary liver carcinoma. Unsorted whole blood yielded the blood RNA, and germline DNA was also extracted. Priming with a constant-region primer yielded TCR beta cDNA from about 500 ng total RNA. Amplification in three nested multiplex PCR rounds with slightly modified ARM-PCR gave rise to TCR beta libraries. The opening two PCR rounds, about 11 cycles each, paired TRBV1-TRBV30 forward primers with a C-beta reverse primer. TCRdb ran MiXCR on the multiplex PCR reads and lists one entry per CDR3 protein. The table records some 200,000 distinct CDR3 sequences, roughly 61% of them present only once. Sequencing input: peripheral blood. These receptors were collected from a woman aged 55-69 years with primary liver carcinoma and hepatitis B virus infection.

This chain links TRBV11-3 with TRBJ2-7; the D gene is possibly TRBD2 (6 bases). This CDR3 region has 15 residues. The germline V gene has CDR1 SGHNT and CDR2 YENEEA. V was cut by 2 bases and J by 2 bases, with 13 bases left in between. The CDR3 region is CASSLRGKGTYEQYF. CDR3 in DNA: TGTGCCAGCAGCTTACGCGGGAAAGGGACCTACGAGCAGTACTTC.

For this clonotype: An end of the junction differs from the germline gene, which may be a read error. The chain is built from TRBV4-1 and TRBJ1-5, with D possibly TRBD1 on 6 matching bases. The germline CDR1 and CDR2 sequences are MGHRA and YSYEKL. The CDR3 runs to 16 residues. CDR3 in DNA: TGCGCCGGCAGCCAAATAGGGGGAAAGTCCAATCAGCCCCAGCATTTT. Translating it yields CAGSQIGGKSNQPQHF.

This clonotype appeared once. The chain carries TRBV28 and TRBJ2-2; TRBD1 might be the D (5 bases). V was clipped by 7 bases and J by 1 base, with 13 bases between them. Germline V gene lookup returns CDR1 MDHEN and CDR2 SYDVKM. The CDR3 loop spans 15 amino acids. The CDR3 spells CASNFRTRNTGELFF. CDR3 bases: TGTGCCAGCAATTTCCGGACAAGGAACACCGGGGAGCTGTTTTTT.

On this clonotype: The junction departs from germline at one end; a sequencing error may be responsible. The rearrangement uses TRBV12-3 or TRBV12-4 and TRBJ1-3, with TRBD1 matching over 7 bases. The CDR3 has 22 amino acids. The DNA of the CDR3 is TGTGTCAGCACTCTGATGTCCAACGAAGGGGGCAAAACGCCATACTCTGGAAACACCATATATTTT. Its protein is CVSTLMSNEGGKTPYSGNTIYF.

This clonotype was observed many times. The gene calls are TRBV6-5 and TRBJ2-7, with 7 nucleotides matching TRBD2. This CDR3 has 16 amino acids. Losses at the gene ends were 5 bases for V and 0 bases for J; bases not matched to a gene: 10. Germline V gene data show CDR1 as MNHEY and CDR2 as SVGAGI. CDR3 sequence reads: CASSNAAGVDSYEQYF. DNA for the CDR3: TGTGCCAGCAGTAACGCCGCGGGAGTTGACTCCTACGAGCAGTACTTC.

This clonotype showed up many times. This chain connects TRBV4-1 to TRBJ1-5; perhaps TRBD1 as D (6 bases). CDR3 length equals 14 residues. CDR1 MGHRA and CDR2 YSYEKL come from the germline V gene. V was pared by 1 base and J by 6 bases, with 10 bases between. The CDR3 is CASSQGRGGQPQHF. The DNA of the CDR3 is TGCGCCAGCAGCCAAGGGAGGGGGGGTCAGCCCCAGCATTTT.

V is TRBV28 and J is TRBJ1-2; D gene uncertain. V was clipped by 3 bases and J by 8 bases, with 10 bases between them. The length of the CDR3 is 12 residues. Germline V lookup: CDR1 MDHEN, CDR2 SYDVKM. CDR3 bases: TGTGCCAGCAGTTTTGGATTTCAGGGCTACACCTTC. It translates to CASSFGFQGYTF.

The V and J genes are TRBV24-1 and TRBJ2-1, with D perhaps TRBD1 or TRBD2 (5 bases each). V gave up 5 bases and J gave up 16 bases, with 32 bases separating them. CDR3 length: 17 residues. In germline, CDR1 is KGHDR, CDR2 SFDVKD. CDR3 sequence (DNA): TGTGCCACCAGTGTACGATACTGGGACCTCTTTATATCAGGGCAATTCTTC. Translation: CATSVRYWDLFISGQFF.

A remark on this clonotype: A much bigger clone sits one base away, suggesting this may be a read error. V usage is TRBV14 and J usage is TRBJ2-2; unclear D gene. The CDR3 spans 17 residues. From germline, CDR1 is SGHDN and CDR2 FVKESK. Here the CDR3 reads CPSSQVLTFGDTGELFF. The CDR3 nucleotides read TGTCCCAGCAGCCAAGTTCTCACGTTTGGGGACACCGGGGAGCTGTTTTTT.

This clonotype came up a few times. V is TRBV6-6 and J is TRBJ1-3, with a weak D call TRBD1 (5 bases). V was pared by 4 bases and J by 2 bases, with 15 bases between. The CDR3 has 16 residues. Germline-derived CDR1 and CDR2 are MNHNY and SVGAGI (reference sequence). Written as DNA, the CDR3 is TGTGCCAGCAGTTCTAGGGCAGGGATCCCTGGAAACACCATATATTTT. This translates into CASSSRAGIPGNTIYF.

The CDR3 here is CASADGGRTRELFF. As DNA, the CDR3 is TGTGCCAGCGCGGACGGAGGAAGGACCCGGGAGCTGTTTTTT. This chain connects TRBV19 to TRBJ2-2, with D maybe TRBD2 (5 bases). Germline lookup yields CDR1 LNHDA and CDR2 SQIVND (reference sequence). Between the trimmed V and J ends, which lost 9 bases and 9 bases, there was a span of 20 bases. This CDR3 has 14 residues.

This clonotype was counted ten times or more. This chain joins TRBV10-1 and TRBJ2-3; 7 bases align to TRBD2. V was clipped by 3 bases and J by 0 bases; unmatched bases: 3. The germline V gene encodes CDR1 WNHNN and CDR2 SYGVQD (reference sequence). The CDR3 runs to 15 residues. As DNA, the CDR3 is TGCGCCAGCAGTGACCAGCGGGGTAGCACAGATACGCAGTATTTT. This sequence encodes CASSDQRGSTDTQYF.

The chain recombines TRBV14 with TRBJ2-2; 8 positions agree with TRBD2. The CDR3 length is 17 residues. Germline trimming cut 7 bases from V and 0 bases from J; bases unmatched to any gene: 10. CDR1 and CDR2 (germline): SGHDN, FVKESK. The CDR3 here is CASIKLGGLANTGELFF. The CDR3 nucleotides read TGTGCCAGCATCAAACTGGGGGGACTAGCGAACACCGGGGAGCTGTTTTTT.

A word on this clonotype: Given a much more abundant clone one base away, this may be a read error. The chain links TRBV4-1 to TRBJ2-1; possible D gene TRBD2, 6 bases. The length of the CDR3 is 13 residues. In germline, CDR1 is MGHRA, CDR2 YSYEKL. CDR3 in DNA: TGCACCAGCAGCCTGACTAGGGTCAATGAGCAGTTCTTC. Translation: CTSSLTRVNEQFF.

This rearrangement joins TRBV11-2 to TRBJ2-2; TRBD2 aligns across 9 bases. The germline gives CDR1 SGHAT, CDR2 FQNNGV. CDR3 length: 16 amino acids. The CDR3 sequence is CISSITGTSLPRELFF. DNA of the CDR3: TGTATCAGCAGCATCACCGGGACTAGCCTGCCCCGGGAGCTGTTTTTT.

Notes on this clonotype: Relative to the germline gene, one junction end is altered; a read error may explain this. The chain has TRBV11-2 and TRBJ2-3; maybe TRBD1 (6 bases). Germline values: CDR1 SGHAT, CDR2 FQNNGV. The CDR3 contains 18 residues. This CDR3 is CASSSPRTEGILTDTQYF. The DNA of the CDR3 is TGTGCCAGCAGCTCCCCTAGGACAGAGGGTATCCTCACAGACACGCAGTATTTT.

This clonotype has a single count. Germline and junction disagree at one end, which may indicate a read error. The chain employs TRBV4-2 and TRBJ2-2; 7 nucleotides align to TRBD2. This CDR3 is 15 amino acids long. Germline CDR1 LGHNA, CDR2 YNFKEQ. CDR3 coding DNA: TGTGCCAACAGCCGAGAGGGAGGGAACATCGGGGAGCTGTTTTTT. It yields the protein CANSREGGNIGELFF.

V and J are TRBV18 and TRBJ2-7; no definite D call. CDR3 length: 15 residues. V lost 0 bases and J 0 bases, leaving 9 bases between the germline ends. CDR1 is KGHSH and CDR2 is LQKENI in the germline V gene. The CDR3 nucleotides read TGTGCCAGCTCACCACCGAGACGGGTCTCCTACGAGCAGTACTTC. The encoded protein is CASSPPRRVSYEQYF. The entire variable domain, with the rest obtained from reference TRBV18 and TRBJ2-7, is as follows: NAGVMQNPRHLVRRRGQEARLRCSPMKGHSHVYWYRQLPEEGLKFMVYLQKENIIDESGMPKERFSAEFPKEGPSILRIQQVVRGDSAAYFCASSPPRRVSYEQYFGPGTRLTVT.

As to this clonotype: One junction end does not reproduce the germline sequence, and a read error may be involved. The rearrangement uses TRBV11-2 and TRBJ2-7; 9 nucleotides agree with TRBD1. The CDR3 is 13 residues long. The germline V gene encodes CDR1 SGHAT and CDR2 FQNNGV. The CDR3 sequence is CASSRDRVYEEYF. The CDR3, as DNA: TGTGCTAGCAGCAGGGACAGGGTGTACGAGGAGTACTTC.

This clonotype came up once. CDR3: CASSFGLYGHTEAFF. CDR3 coding DNA: TGTGCCAGCAGCTTCGGACTGTACGGGCACACTGAAGCTTTCTTT. The chain carries TRBV11-2 and TRBJ1-1; the D is unclear. The CDR3 extends over 15 amino acids. CDR1 is SGHAT, CDR2 FQNNGV, per germline. V was cut by 3 bases and J by 3 bases, with 14 bases left in between. The full variable domain, completed using reference TRBV11-2 and TRBJ1-1, is EAGVAQSPRYKIIEKRQSVAFWCNPISGHATLYWYQQILGQGPKLLIQFQNNGVVDDSQLPKDRFSAERLKGVDSTLKIQPAKLEDSAVYLCASSFGLYGHTEAFFGQGTRLTVV.

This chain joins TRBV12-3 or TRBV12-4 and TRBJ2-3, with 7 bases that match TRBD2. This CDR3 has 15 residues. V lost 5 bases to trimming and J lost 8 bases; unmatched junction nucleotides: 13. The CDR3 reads CASSPISGCGGTQYF. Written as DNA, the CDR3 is TGTGCCAGCAGTCCGATTAGCGGGTGTGGAGGTACGCAGTATTTT.

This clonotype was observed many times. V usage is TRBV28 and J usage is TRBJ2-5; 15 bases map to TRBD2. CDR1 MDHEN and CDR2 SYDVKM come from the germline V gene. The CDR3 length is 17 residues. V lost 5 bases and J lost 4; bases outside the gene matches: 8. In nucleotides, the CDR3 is TGTGCCAGCAGTCCCCTGGGACTAGCGGGAGGTCGAGAGACCCAGTACTTC. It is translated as CASSPLGLAGGRETQYF. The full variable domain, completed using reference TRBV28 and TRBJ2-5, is DVKVTQSSRYLVKRTGEKVFLECVQDMDHENMFWYRQDPGLGLRLIYFSYDVKMKEKGDIPEGYSVSREKKERFSLILESASTNQTSMYLCASSPLGLAGGRETQYFGPGTRLLVL.

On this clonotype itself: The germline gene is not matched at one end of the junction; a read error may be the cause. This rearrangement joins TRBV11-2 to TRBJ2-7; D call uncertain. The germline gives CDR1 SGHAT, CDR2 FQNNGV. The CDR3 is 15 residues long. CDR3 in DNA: TGTTCCAGCAGTCATACTTCCCATGGCTCCTACGAGCAGTACTTC. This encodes CSSSHTSHGSYEQYF.

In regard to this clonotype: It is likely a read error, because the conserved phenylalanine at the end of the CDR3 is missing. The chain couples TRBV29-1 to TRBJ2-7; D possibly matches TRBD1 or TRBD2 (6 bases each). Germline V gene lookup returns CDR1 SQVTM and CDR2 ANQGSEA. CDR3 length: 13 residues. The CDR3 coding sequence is TGCAGTGCCTGGGACTGGGGGCGCTTCGAGCAGTACTTA. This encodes CSAWDWGRFEQYL.

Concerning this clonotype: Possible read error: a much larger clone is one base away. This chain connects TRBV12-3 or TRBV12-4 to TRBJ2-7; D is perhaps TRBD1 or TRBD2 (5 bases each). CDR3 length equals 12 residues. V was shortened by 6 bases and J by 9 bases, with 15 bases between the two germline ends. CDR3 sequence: CASRVGERGQYF. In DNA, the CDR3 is TGTGCCAGCAGGGTGGGAGAAAGGGGGCAGTACTTC.

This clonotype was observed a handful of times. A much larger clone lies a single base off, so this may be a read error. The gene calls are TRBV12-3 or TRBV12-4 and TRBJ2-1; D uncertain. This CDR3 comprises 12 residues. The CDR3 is CACSPPYNEQFF. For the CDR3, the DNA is TGTGCCTGCAGTCCCCCCTACAATGAGCAGTTCTTC.

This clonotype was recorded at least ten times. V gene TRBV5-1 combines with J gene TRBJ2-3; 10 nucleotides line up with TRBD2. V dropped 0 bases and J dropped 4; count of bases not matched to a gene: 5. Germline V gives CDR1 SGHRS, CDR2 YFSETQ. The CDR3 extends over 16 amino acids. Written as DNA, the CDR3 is TGCGCCAGCAGCTTGGGGCTAGCGGGAGCCGCAGATACGCAGTATTTT. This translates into CASSLGLAGAADTQYF.

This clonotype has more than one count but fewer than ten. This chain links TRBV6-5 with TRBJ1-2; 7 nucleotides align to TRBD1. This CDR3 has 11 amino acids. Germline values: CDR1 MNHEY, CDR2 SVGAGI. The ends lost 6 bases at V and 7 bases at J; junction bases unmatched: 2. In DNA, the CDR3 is TGTGCCAGCAGCGACAGGGTTGGCTACACCTTC. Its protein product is CASSDRVGYTF.

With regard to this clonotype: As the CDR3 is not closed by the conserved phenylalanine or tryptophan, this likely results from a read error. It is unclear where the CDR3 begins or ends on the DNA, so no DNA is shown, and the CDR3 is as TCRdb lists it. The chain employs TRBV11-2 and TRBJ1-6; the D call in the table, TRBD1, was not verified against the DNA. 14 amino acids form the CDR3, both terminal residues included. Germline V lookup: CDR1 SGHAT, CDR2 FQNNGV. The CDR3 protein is CASSFNKDTSPLHI.

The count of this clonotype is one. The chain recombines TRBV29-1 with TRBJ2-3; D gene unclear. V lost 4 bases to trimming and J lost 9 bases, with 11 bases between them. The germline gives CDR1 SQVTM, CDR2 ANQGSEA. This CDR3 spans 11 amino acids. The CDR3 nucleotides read TGCAGCGTTGCCGGGCCCGCAACGCAGTATTTT. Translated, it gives CSVAGPATQYF.

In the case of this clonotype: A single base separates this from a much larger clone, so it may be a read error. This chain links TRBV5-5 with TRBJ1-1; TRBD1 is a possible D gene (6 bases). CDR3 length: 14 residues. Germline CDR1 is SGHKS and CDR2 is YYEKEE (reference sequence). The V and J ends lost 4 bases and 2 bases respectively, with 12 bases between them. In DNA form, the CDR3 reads TGTGCCAGCAGCACGCCAGGGGTTAACACTGAAGCTTTCTTT. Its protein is CASSTPGVNTEAFF.